This T cell receptor (beta chain) was recovered during a study of beta chain features in type 1 diabetes (dated by TCRdb to 2017 to 2018). Study-wide context: Mean age, gender distribution, total cell number and subset yield were not different between patients and healthy donors. A total of 85 million to 140 million sorted cells were examined across all samples, and the number of cells per subset was strongly correlated with RNA yield. The study compared the TCRB repertoires of sorted circulating CD4+ T cell subsets in recently diagnosed type 1 diabetes patients with those in matched healthy donors. Regulatory and stem cell-like memory subsets were obtained from only 8 patients and roughly 8 healthy donors, while naive and central memory subsets were obtained from all 30 or so donors. The paper as a whole reports these results and caveats: Because cDNA was sequenced instead of genomic DNA, activated cells with high expression could be over-represented, although the groups did not differ in activation or CD3 levels. Naive, central memory and regulatory TCRB repertoires appeared more similar among patients than among healthy donors. At VDJ recombination sites, type 1 diabetes patients had fewer insertions and more deleted nucleotides, which implies abnormalities in thymic rearrangement. A moderate but significant shortening of TCRB CDR3 length was observed in type 1 diabetes patients in all four CD4+ subsets. PCR may preferentially amplify shorter templates, but because patient and control samples were amplified and corrected together, any resulting skew would affect both groups equally. Only small numbers of individuals were included in the HLA sub-analyses, which left unresolved whether HLA type had any influence on TCRB rearrangement.

Each donor gave one peripheral blood draw, roughly 120 mL on average, collected into heparinised tubes. A BD FACSAria II and a panel including CD45RO, CCR7, CD25, CD127, CD95 and CD27 were used to sort naive, central memory, regulatory and stem cell-like memory CD4+ T cells. Purity was above 95% for every sorted population. PBMCs were separated immediately by Lymphoprep density gradient centrifugation and were stained directly, without being cultured. So that batch effects would be minimized, each experiment stained and sorted samples in pairs, pairing one healthy donor with one patient. The entire amount of isolated RNA was reverse transcribed using the High Capacity cDNA Reverse Transcription Kit, so the sequenced TCRB transcripts were expressed ones. Naive, central memory and regulatory T cell samples underwent deep immunoSEQ sequencing, averaging about 3.57 million total reads per sample. Sorted cells were lysed in RLT buffer and RNA was extracted with DNase-treated RNeasy Micro or Mini kits, depending on cell number. Each cell subset was processed separately to prevent cross-contamination, with patient and healthy donor samples processed together. TCRB sequences were amplified from cDNA with the immunoSEQ multiplex PCR, producing 87-bp fragments spanning the CDR3 region. Sequencing of the amplicons was performed on the Illumina HiSeq platform. Per the source publication's procedure: Synthetic template baselines were used to correct PCR bias computationally, reads within Hamming distance 2 were collapsed, and singletons that could not be merged were discarded. Reads were aligned to IMGT to assign V, D and J genes, CDR3 length, and insertions or deletions at six rearrangement sites. Clonotype counts were normalized to sorted cell number within each subset before computing true diversity and Gini coefficients with the tcR R package. The overlap coefficient, calculated on TCRB nucleotide sequences, was used to quantify repertoire sharing. Out-of-frame TCRB sequences from naive cells were analyzed as a proxy for the pre-selection repertoire. This immuneACCESS table, as held by TCRdb, lists in-frame sequences with V and J called but not all clones. Of the missing ones, under half trace to an unresolved V gene in checked studies; the others have no known cause. V and J calls and clone size are given by that table; D and trimming were obtained from the DNA. A total of 500,000 to 800,000 clones appear in this sample, approximately 13% of them only once. The leading ten clones occupy around 0.12% of the sample.

Inclusive of the bounding cysteine and phenylalanine, the CDR3 is 16 residues long. The sequence is cut down to CDR3 DNA, 48 bases in frame from base 1. V and J lose 3 bases and 8 bases, and a span of 20 bases separates them. The germline V gene specifies LGHNA as CDR1 and YSLEER as CDR2. This clone was detected a few times. It has no known antigen specificity. Base quality data are lacking; no much larger clone is found one base away. This receptor chain uses TRBV4-3 and TRBJ2-1, with a weak D call of TRBD1 (5 bases match). The source of this sequence is a man aged 25-40 years with type 1 diabetes. The specimen sequenced was naive CD4+ T cells from blood. The intended sense of this specimen's cell subset or site label: true naive CD4+ T cells. The nucleotide sequence reads as follows: TGCGCCAGCAGCCACACGCCCCGCCAGGGTAGGGATGAGCAGTTCTTC. Its product reads: CASSHTPRQGRDEQFF.